The clone carrying this TCR beta chain was seen a single time. Germline V CDR1 and CDR2: SGHDT, YYEEEE. The CDR3 runs to 15 residues. V gave up 3 bases and J gave up 5 bases, with 17 bases separating them. As processed by the authors: Amplification from reference gene primers served as the basis for estimated nucleated cell counts. Clones were read by immunoSEQ multiplex PCR, and TCRdb kept only the in-frame ones, dropping some. For V, J and clone size, that table is used; D and trimming come from the DNA. The sample shows 25,000 to 35,000 clones, roughly nine tenths of them seen only once. This entry is derived from a study of blood T cell repertoires in COVID-19. Study details: T cells, B-cell-depleted T cells, or PBMCs provided the cDNA or gDNA that served as material.

Sequencing was performed on peripheral blood. This receptor was taken from a human donor in a cohort sampled during active COVID-19. V and J are TRBV5-6 and TRBJ2-5, with D hard to call. The CDR3, as DNA: TGTGCCAGCAGCTATGGGTTGGGCCTTGTGGAGACCCAGTACTTC. Amino acids: CASSYGLGLVETQYF.